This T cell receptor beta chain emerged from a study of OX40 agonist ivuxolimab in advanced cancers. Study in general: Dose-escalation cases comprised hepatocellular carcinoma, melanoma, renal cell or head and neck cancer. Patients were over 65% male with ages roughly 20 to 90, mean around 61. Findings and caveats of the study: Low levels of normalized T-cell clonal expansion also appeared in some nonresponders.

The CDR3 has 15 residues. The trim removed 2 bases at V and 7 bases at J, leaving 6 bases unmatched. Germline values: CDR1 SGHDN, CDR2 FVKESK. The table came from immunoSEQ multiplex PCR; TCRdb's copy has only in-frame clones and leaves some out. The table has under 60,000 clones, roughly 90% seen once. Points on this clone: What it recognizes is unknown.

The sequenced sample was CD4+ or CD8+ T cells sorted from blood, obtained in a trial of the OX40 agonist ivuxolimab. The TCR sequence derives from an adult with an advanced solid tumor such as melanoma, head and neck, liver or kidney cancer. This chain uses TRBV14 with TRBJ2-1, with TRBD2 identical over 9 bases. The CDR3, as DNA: TGTGCCAGCAGCCAATTAGCGGGAGTTAGAAATGAGCAGTTCTTC. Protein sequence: CASSQLAGVRNEQFF.